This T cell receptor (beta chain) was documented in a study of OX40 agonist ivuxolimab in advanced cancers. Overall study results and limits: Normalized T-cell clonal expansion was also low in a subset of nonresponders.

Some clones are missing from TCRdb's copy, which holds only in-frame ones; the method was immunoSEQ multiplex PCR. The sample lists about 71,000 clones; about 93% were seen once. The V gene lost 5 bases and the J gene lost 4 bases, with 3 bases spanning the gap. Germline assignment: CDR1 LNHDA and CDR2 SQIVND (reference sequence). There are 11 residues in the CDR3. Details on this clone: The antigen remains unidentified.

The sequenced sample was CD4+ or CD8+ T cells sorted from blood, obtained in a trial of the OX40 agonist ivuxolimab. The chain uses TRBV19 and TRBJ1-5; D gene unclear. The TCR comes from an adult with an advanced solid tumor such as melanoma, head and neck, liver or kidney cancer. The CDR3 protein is CASSANQPQHF. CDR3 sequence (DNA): TGTGCCAGTAGTGCGAATCAGCCCCAGCATTTT.